This TCR beta chain was recovered during a study of blood T cells in healthy people across ages (dated by TCRdb to about 2015). General notes on the study: In model experiments, template switching captured about one uniquely barcoded TCR beta cDNA molecule for every two T cells. The study measured age-related changes in TCR beta repertoire diversity using deep sequencing normalized with unique cDNA molecular identifiers. Donors were grouped into four age groups: young (average roughly 17 years), middle-aged (approximately 41), aged (62) and long-lived (around 80). To avoid experimental bias, donors of different ages were spread randomly across the sequencing lanes. The study analyzed two additional independent replicas of 1 million unique cDNA reads from the same blood draw for two donors, one aged 18 to 29 and one aged 80 or older.

Library preparation used 5' RACE. Sequencing was performed on an Illumina HiSeq 2500. A second about 7 to 12 cycle PCR used a sample-barcoded 5' primer and a J-beta primer mix. A unique molecular identifier was introduced onto each TCR beta cDNA molecule by a template-switch 5' adaptor carrying 12 random nucleotides. At least 2.5 million CDR3-containing paired-end reads were obtained from each sample. First-strand cDNA was synthesized from all RNA with the Mint cDNA synthesis kit, primed by a TRBC-specific oligonucleotide. Following uracil-DNA glycosylase treatment, all cDNA underwent a first 18-cycle PCR with the universal primers M1SS and BC2_uni_R. The authors processed their data as follows. Normalization of each sample was performed by random selection of 1 million high-quality reads, each carrying a distinct molecular identifier. Reads with shared molecular identifiers were discarded instead of being binned into consensus sequences. MiTCR, set to a Q25 quality threshold and the strictest error-elimination algorithm, was used for CDR3 identification, clonotype clustering and error correction. Lower-bound total TCR beta diversity was estimated with a nonparametric unseen species model using Euler transformation. In TCRdb, the public reads were trimmed at Q25 with fastp and aligned with MiXCR, with productive beta chains retained. Rows with one shared CDR3 protein collapse into an entry with the most common genes and DNA. TCRdb's processing, not the authors' own work, is the source of the V and J calls. Here the sample has hundreds of thousands of distinct CDR3 sequences; about 56% occur a single time. The top ten clones comprise 25% to 30% of the sample.

This clonotype has more than one count but fewer than ten. Its antigen is not yet known. No much larger clone exists at a distance of one base, and base qualities are not known. Donors were 40 or so systemically healthy Caucasian individuals from Russia aged roughly 6 to 100 years. Each donor gave ten milliliters of peripheral blood, drawn into EDTA-treated Vacutainer tubes. Ficoll-Paque density-gradient centrifugation was used to isolate PBMCs, with at least 6 million per sample. Total RNA, at least 6 micrograms per sample, was extracted from PBMCs with Trizol reagent. For every donor, flow cytometry on a PBMC aliquot measured the percentage of naive CD45RAhigh/CD27high T cells. After removal of 7 bases from V and 0 bases from J, the junction retains 5 bases not matched to a gene. The CDR3 starts with the cysteine, ends with the phenylalanine, and has 15 residues. Just CDR3 DNA is preserved here, 45 bases in frame from base 1.

Findings and caveats that apply to the study as a whole: The long-lived group showed more naive CD4+ T cells, fewer expanded clones and increased TCR diversity than the aged group, suggesting age selection. The CMV infection status of donors was not known, potentially confounding age-related changes in expanded clonotypes. Because profiling used bulk unsorted PBMCs, naive and antigen-experienced compartments could not be compared conclusively. Total diversity estimates from one million sequenced T cells were considered lower bounds and underestimates. Observed TCR beta diversity per million T cells fell roughly linearly with age, and a significant reduction was already apparent by age around 40. There was a strong correlation between observed TCR beta diversity and the percentage of naive T cells measured by flow cytometry.

The V gene is TRBV12-3 or TRBV12-4 and the J gene is TRBJ1-5; 8 of the junction bases match TRBD1. The origin of this receptor is a man aged 35 to 55 in good health. The sequenced material came from blood. The nucleotides are TGTGCCAGCACCCCGACAGGGGTTAGCAATCAGCCCCAGCATTTT. Translated, this is CASTPTGVSNQPQHF.